The 17 T cell receptor beta chains listed next were all sequenced from one sample in a study of cytomegalovirus exposure and HLA in healthy donors. The PCR contained 60 Vbeta and 13 Jbeta primers. Some clones are missing from TCRdb's copy, which holds only in-frame ones; the method was immunoSEQ multiplex PCR. The table lists 95,000 to 100,000 clones, 76% of them singletons, with 3.5% to 5% in the top ten. Specimen: PBMCs. These receptors were obtained from a middle-aged man in good health and CMV-seronegative.

The chain carries TRBV6-6 and TRBJ2-2; the D is unclear. Trimming took off 7 bases at V and 4 bases at J, with 16 bases between the two ends. The length of the CDR3 is 15 residues. Germline loops: CDR1 MNHNY, CDR2 SVGAGI (reference sequence). The CDR3 nucleotides read TGTGCCAGCACGGTGGAGAGGCCTATCACCGGGGAGCTGTTTTTT. The encoded protein is CASTVERPITGELFF.

This clone was detected only once. The gene calls are TRBV9 and TRBJ1-6; no clear D. V lost 0 bases and J lost 8, with 9 bases in between. This CDR3 contains 14 residues. The germline CDR1 and CDR2 sequences are SGDLS and YYNGEE. The CDR3 loop reads CASSVESIDSPLHF. In DNA, the CDR3 is TGTGCCAGCAGCGTAGAATCCATTGATTCACCCCTCCACTTT.

The chain joins TRBV6-6 to TRBJ2-2; the D gene is possibly TRBD2 (5 bases). V lost 0 bases, J lost 6 bases, and 11 bases lay in between. The CDR3 length is 15 residues. CDR1 is MNHNY, CDR2 SVGAGI, per germline (reference sequence). The CDR3 sequence: CASSYSEVSAGELFF. The CDR3 DNA is TGTGCCAGCAGTTACTCTGAAGTTAGCGCCGGGGAGCTGTTTTTT.

V gene TRBV6-1 combines with J gene TRBJ1-6, with D uncertain. This CDR3 region has 15 residues. V was pared by 0 bases and J by 6 bases, with 9 bases between. Germline V gene lookup returns CDR1 MNHNS and CDR2 SASEGT. The CDR3 coding sequence is TGTGCCAGCAGTGAAGCGTGGGCAGCTAATTCACCCCTCCACTTT. Translated, it gives CASSEAWAANSPLHF.

This clone was seen a handful of times. The chain recombines TRBV10-3 with TRBJ1-3; D is perhaps TRBD1 (6 bases). The V gene's germline CDR1 is ENHRY and CDR2 SYGVKD. The CDR3 loop spans 11 amino acids. V gave up 11 bases and J gave up 2 bases, with 7 bases separating them. CDR3 sequence (DNA): TGTGCCGGGGGCCCTGGAAACACCATATATTTT. It encodes CAGGPGNTIYF.

J is TRBJ2-7 and V is TRBV5-1, with a possible D match to TRBD1 (5 bases). V shed 4 bases and J shed 2 bases, with 10 bases lying between them. Germline CDR1 SGHRS, CDR2 YFSETQ. The CDR3 is made up of 13 amino acids. As DNA, the CDR3 is TGCGCCAGCAGCCCAGGACACACCTACGAGCAGTACGTC. Encoded protein: CASSPGHTYEQYV.

V usage is TRBV5-1 and J usage is TRBJ2-2; 10 bases agree with TRBD2. This CDR3 comprises 16 residues. The junction had 2 bases not matched to a gene; V was cut back by 2 bases and J by 1 base. Looked up from germline, CDR1 is SGHRS and CDR2 is YFSETQ. CDR3 region: CASSFLAGGNTGELFF. In DNA form, the CDR3 reads TGCGCCAGCAGCTTCTTAGCGGGGGGGAACACCGGGGAGCTGTTTTTT.

The chain couples TRBV5-1 to TRBJ2-5; D uncertain. The V end lost 1 base, the J end lost 5 bases, and 9 bases lay between the germline ends. There are 13 residues in the CDR3. Per the germline V gene, CDR1 is SGHRS and CDR2 is YFSETQ. The CDR3 DNA is TGCGCCAGCAGCTTGTTTAGCATGGAGACCCAGTACTTC. Translating gives CASSLFSMETQYF.

This chain links TRBV18 with TRBJ1-2; 8 positions match TRBD1. Per the germline V gene, CDR1 is KGHSH and CDR2 is LQKENI. V shed 3 bases and J 8 bases; nucleotides not matched to a gene: 5. This CDR3 is built from 13 residues. The CDR3 coding sequence is TGTGCCAGCTCACCGGACAGGGTACCCGGCTACACCTTC. Its translation: CASSPDRVPGYTF.

The chain couples TRBV10-1 to TRBJ2-5; D might be TRBD2 (6 bases). From germline, CDR1 is WNHNN and CDR2 SYGVQD (reference sequence). The V gene lost 6 bases and the J gene lost 1 base, with 12 bases spanning the gap. The CDR3 contains 14 residues. The CDR3 nucleotides read TGCGCCAGCAGCGCGGGACTCCGCCAAGAGACCCAGTACTTC. Translated, it gives CASSAGLRQETQYF.

The chain joins TRBV15 to TRBJ2-7; 7 bases fit TRBD1. The V and J ends lost 1 base and 0 bases, in that order; junction bases with no gene match: 3. The CDR3 is 15 amino acids. The germline V gene has CDR1 LNHNV and CDR2 YYDKDF (reference sequence). This chain's CDR3 is CATSRAGTASYEQYF. The CDR3 DNA is TGTGCCACCAGCAGAGCCGGGACAGCCTCCTACGAGCAGTACTTC.

This chain uses TRBV2 with TRBJ2-5; possible D gene TRBD1, 5 bases. Germline loops: CDR1 SNHLY, CDR2 FYNNEI. Deletions cut 4 bases from V and 3 bases from J, with 9 bases between. This CDR3 is 13 amino acids long. CDR3 sequence (DNA): TGTGCCAGCAGTGTGGTCAGGGAAGAGACCCAGTACTTC. Translating it yields CASSVVREETQYF.

This chain links TRBV2 with TRBJ1-2; tentative D call: TRBD1 (6 bases). The V and J ends lost 1 base and 4 bases respectively, with 13 bases between them. The germline gives CDR1 SNHLY, CDR2 FYNNEI. This CDR3 is 15 amino acids long. The CDR3: CASSEERDTSYGYTF. The CDR3 bases are TGTGCCAGCAGTGAAGAGCGGGACACTTCCTATGGCTACACCTTC.

This rearrangement joins TRBV5-1 to TRBJ2-7, with D possibly matching TRBD2 (6 bases). V was shortened by 0 bases and J by 8 bases, with 18 bases between the two germline ends. The CDR3 contains 15 residues. The germline V gene has CDR1 SGHRS and CDR2 YFSETQ. CDR3 in DNA: TGCGCCAGCAGCTTGGGTGTTACGGCGGGATCCAAGCAGTACTTC. It specifies CASSLGVTAGSKQYF.

The chain carries TRBV4-2 and TRBJ2-1, with TRBD2 matching over 11 bases. V shed 1 base, J shed 0 bases, and the junction held 11 bases outside the gene matches. The CDR3 has 20 residues. Per the germline V gene, CDR1 is LGHNA and CDR2 is YNFKEQ. The DNA for the CDR3 is TGTGCCAGCAGCCAAGCGGCTGCTAGCGGGGGGCTGAGCTCCTACAATGAGCAGTTCTTC. This gives the protein CASSQAAASGGLSSYNEQFF.

V and J are TRBV5-5 and TRBJ2-7; 10 bases are a match to TRBD1. The germline V gene has CDR1 SGHKS and CDR2 YYEKEE (reference sequence). V trimming: 3 bases; J trimming: 5 bases; junction bases outside the gene matches: 2. The CDR3 consists of 13 residues. The CDR3 sequence is CASSSTGGHEQYV. For the CDR3, the DNA is TGTGCCAGCAGCTCGACAGGGGGCCACGAGCAGTACGTC.

This sequence joins TRBV2 and TRBJ1-5, with TRBD1 as a possible D gene (6 bases). This CDR3 contains 15 residues. The V end was cut by 5 bases, the J end by 6 bases, with 17 bases between. CDR1 and CDR2 (germline): SNHLY, FYNNEI. CDR3 bases: TGTGCCAGCAGTCCAAGCACAGGGCGAGGTCAGCCCCAGCATTTT. This translates into CASSPSTGRGQPQHF.